The present T cell receptor beta chain was sequenced within a study of T cell changes during pregnancy in multiple sclerosis. Only in-frame clones appear in the TCRdb table, and some are missing; sequencing was by immunoSEQ multiplex PCR. The repertoire holds roughly 77,000 clones, 80% to 95% seen once, with around 2% in the top ten. V trimming: 6 bases; J trimming: 1 base; junction bases outside the gene matches: 3. CDR3 length equals 14 residues. The germline CDR1 and CDR2 sequences are MRHNA and SNTAGT. The sequenced sample was peripheral blood, obtained in the second trimester of pregnancy. This clonotype was sampled from a female donor with multiple sclerosis, enrolled in a pregnancy study. V and J are TRBV6-4 and TRBJ2-3; 8 bases map to TRBD1. CDR3 in DNA: TGTGCCAGCAGCCCGACAGGGGGCACAGATACGCAGTATTTT. Translated: CASSPTGGTDTQYF.